This T cell receptor (beta chain) originates from a study of synovial regulatory T cells in juvenile arthritis (dated by TCRdb to 2013 to 2016). Describing the broader study: Among the sequenced patients, three were classified as therapy-naive, methotrexate plus infliximab was given to one, methotrexate was given to roughly six, and treatment information was unavailable for one. TCRbeta CDR3 repertoires of blood iaTreg cells, other blood Treg cells and synovial fluid Treg cells from matched patient samples were compared in the study. Although effector T cell subsets in the cohort were also sequenced for comparisons, the Treg dataset on its own covers only blood and synovial fluid Treg cells. TCR repertoire comparisons included Treg and Teff subsets from more than nine JIA patients with active disease. The paper's findings and limits, for the study overall: iaTreg TCR repertoires were found to be largely private across patients and to partially overlap with synovial Teff and blood CPL repertoires. Lower TCR diversity was observed in blood iaTreg cells than in other blood Treg cells, consistent with antigen-driven expansion. Synovial Treg cells shared more CDR3 sequences with iaTreg cells than with other blood Treg cells; Chao-Jaccard similarity confirmed closer relation.

TCR repertoire donors were about 11 juvenile idiopathic arthritis patients with active disease who had not reached inactive disease, 3 polyarticular and 8 oligoarticular. The median age of the TCR-sequenced patients was roughly 12 years (range roughly 2.4-25), and their median disease duration was about 7 years (range 0.2-19.1). The samples for TCR repertoire analysis were obtained at two Italian centres. Peripheral blood mononuclear cells were isolated using a Histopaque-1077 density gradient and were cryopreserved in about 90% FCS with roughly 10% DMSO. The cysteine opens and the phenylalanine closes a CDR3 of 14 amino acids. No DNA appears here. CDR1 and CDR2, looked up from the germline V gene, are SGHDT and YYEEEE. Library preparation was by the immunoSEQ multiplex PCR assay. TCRbeta CDR3 sequencing was performed by Adaptive Biotechnologies. The authors processed their data as follows. Repertoire similarity was assessed with the Chao-modified Jaccard index and with the median clonotype overlap from 200 random subsamples of equal sample size. The similarity analyses were based on either productive nucleotide sequences or amino acid sequences translated in silico. Repertoires were compared using hierarchical clustering with single linkage and t-SNE, both based on Chao-modified Jaccard distances. After normalising for sample size, the researchers measured repertoire diversity with the Renyi index across a range of alpha values. In its TCRdb copy, this immuneACCESS table keeps in-frame sequences only and misses some clones. Where compared with another copy, unresolved V genes explain less than half of these, and the others have no known cause. The V and J calls and the clone size are those of that table, but D and trimming were determined from the DNA. This sample's listing comprises roughly 6,400 clones. Roughly 0.65% of the sample is in the top ten clones.

As to this clone: Its antigen is unknown.

The chain couples TRBV5-6 to TRBJ1-1. The source is a donor younger than 30 with juvenile idiopathic arthritis. Sequenced material: Treg cells from blood. The label giving this sample's cell subset or site can be read as: remaining (HLA-DR-negative) circulating blood Treg cells. The CDR3: CASSLHGVLTEAFF.